Listed below are T cell receptor beta chains from one sample, sequenced in a study of T cell repertoires in cytomegalovirus infection. These receptors have no identified antigens. Each CDR3 protein gets one entry after TCRdb re-called the reads with MiXCR. The sample lists hundreds of thousands of distinct CDR3 sequences; about two fifths were seen once. The material sequenced was cultured PBMCs, taken from culture after CMV antigen stimulation. The origin of the receptors is a human donor in good health (CMV status not recorded). Some clones in this sample may be carry-over from other donors' samples. The CDR3 runs from the conserved cysteine through the conserved F or W. The D gene is left open where the match is weak. Rows may omit the clone size; those that give it use once, few, many or a size class.

clone_size: .
j_call: TRBJ2-3
v_call: TRBV20-1
d_call: .
cdr3_aa: CSAYNTDTQYF
cdr3_nt: TGCAGTGCTTACAACACAGATACGCAGTATTTT

clone_size: few
j_call: TRBJ2-3
v_call: TRBV7-9
d_call: .
cdr3_aa: CASRTGRLTPWDTQYF
cdr3_nt: TGTGCCAGCAGGACTGGACGGTTGACGCCGTGGGATACGCAGTATTTT

clone_size: few
j_call: TRBJ1-4
v_call: TRBV4-1
d_call: .
cdr3_aa: CASSTTGGTNEKLFF
cdr3_nt: TGCGCCAGCTCTACGACCGGGGGGACTAATGAAAAACTGTTTTTT

clone_size: .
j_call: TRBJ1-6
v_call: TRBV6-1
d_call: .
cdr3_aa: CASSEERTEPLHF
cdr3_nt: TGTGCCAGCAGTGAAGAAAGGACGGAGCCCCTCCACTTT

clone_size: .
j_call: TRBJ1-5
v_call: TRBV6-1
d_call: TRBD1
cdr3_aa: CASSEANLGTGRQPQHF
cdr3_nt: TGTGCCAGCAGTGAAGCAAACCTCGGGACAGGGAGGCAGCCCCAGCATTTT

clone_size: .
j_call: TRBJ2-3
v_call: TRBV6-6
d_call: TRBD1
cdr3_aa: CASSRGHVSTDTQYF
cdr3_nt: TGTGCCAGCAGTAGGGGGCATGTGAGCACAGATACGCAGTATTTT

clone_size: .
j_call: TRBJ1-1
v_call: TRBV7-2
d_call: .
cdr3_aa: CASSLGAFF
cdr3_nt: TGTGCCAGCAGCTTGGGGGCTTTCTTT

clone_size: .
j_call: TRBJ2-5
v_call: TRBV6-8
d_call: .
cdr3_aa: CASTDGTADQETQYF
cdr3_nt: TGTGCCAGCACCGACGGGACTGCCGACCAAGAGACCCAGTACTTC

clone_size: few
j_call: TRBJ2-2
v_call: TRBV7-2
d_call: .
cdr3_aa: CASSLSVNTGELFF
cdr3_nt: TGTGCCAGCAGCTTATCAGTAAACACCGGGGAGCTGTTTTTT

clone_size: few
j_call: TRBJ2-1
v_call: TRBV7-2
d_call: .
cdr3_aa: CASSLGRYPGTEQFF
cdr3_nt: TGTGCCAGCAGCTTAGGTCGATACCCGGGAACTGAGCAGTTCTTC

clone_size: .
j_call: TRBJ1-5
v_call: TRBV7-8
d_call: .
cdr3_aa: CASSQTTGREEPQHF
cdr3_nt: TGTGCCAGCAGCCAAACTACAGGCCGTGAGGAGCCCCAGCATTTT

clone_size: few
j_call: TRBJ1-5
v_call: TRBV7-2
d_call: TRBD1
cdr3_aa: CASSLVGTGGSAQHF
cdr3_nt: TGTGCCAGCAGCTTAGTGGGGACAGGGGGCTCGGCCCAGCATTTT

clone_size: few
j_call: TRBJ2-5
v_call: TRBV7-2
d_call: .
cdr3_aa: CASSLFSGETQYF
cdr3_nt: TGTGCCAGCAGCTTATTTTCGGGCGAGACCCAGTACTTC

clone_size: .
j_call: TRBJ1-1
v_call: TRBV28
d_call: .
cdr3_aa: CASSFESVGPRGAFF
cdr3_nt: TGTGCCAGCAGTTTTGAATCGGTGGGACCCAGAGGAGCTTTCTTT

clone_size: .
j_call: TRBJ1-1
v_call: TRBV2
d_call: .
cdr3_aa: CASSTLRQNTEAFF
cdr3_nt: TGTGCCAGCAGTACCCTCAGACAGAACACTGAAGCTTTCTTT

clone_size: .
j_call: TRBJ1-2
v_call: TRBV4-3
d_call: .
cdr3_aa: CASSQDRDINYGYTF
cdr3_nt: TGCGCCAGCAGCCAAGATCGGGACATAAACTATGGCTACACCTTC

clone_size: few
j_call: TRBJ1-1
v_call: TRBV27
d_call: .
cdr3_aa: CASMFNRDTEAFF
cdr3_nt: TGTGCCAGCATGTTTAACAGGGACACTGAAGCTTTCTTT

clone_size: .
j_call: TRBJ2-5
v_call: TRBV7-4
d_call: .
cdr3_aa: CASSGRRGTQYF
cdr3_nt: TGTGCCAGCAGCGGGAGGAGGGGGACCCAGTACTTC

clone_size: .
j_call: TRBJ2-7
v_call: TRBV2
d_call: TRBD2
cdr3_aa: CASRGLAGASYEQYF
cdr3_nt: TGTGCCAGCAGGGGACTAGCGGGGGCCTCCTACGAGCAGTACTTC

clone_size: once
j_call: TRBJ1-2
v_call: TRBV2
d_call: TRBD1
cdr3_aa: CASRPGQGADGYTF
cdr3_nt: TGTGCCAGCAGGCCGGGACAGGGGGCCGATGGCTACACCTTC

clone_size: few
j_call: TRBJ2-3
v_call: TRBV7-2
d_call: .
cdr3_aa: CASSLQLDTDTQYF
cdr3_nt: TGTGCCAGCAGCTTACAACTAGACACAGATACGCAGTATTTT

clone_size: .
j_call: TRBJ2-7
v_call: TRBV5-1
d_call: .
cdr3_aa: CASSLVPTSYEQYF
cdr3_nt: TGCGCCAGCAGCTTGGTTCCGACTAGCTACGAGCAGTACTTC

clone_size: .
j_call: TRBJ2-4
v_call: TRBV3-1
d_call: TRBD2
cdr3_aa: CASSQEQGREGGMAKNIQYF
cdr3_nt: TGTGCCAGCAGCCAAGAGCAGGGCAGGGAGGGAGGCATGGCCAAAAACATTCAGTACTTC